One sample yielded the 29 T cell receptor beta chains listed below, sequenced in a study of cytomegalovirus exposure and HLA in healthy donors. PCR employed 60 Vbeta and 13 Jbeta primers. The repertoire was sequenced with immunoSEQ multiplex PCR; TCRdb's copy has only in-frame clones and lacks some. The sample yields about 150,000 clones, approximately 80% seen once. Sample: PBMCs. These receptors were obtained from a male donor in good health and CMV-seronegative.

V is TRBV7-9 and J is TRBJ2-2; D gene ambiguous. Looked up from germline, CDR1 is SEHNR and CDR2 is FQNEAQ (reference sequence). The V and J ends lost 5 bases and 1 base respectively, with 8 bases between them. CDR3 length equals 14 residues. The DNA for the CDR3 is TGTGCCAGCAGCCCCAGACAGAACACCGGGGAGCTGTTTTTT. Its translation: CASSPRQNTGELFF.

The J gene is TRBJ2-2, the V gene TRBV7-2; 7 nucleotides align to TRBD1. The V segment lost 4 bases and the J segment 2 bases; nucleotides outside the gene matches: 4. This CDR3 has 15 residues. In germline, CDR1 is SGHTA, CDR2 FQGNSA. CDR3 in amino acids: CASSSGQLNTGELFF. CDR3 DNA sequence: TGTGCCAGCAGCTCGGGACAGCTAAACACCGGGGAGCTGTTTTTT.

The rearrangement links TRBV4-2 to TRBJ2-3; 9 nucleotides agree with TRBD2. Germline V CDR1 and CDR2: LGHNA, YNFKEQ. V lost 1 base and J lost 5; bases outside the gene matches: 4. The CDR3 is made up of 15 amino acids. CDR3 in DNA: TGTGCCAGCAGCCAAGGGCTAGCGGGATTAGATACGCAGTATTTT. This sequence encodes CASSQGLAGLDTQYF.

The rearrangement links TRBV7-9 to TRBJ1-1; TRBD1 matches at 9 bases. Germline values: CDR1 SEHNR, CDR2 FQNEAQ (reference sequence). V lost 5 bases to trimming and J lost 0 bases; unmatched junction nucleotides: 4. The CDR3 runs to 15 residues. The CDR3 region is CASSGDRVMNTEAFF. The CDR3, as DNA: TGTGCCAGCAGCGGGGACAGGGTCATGAACACTGAAGCTTTCTTT.

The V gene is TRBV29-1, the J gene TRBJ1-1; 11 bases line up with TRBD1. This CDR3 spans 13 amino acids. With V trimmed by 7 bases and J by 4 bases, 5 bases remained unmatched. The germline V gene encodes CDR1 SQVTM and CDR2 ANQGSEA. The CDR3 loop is CSGGTGGSTEAFF. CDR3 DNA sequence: TGCAGCGGTGGGACAGGGGGGAGCACTGAAGCTTTCTTT.

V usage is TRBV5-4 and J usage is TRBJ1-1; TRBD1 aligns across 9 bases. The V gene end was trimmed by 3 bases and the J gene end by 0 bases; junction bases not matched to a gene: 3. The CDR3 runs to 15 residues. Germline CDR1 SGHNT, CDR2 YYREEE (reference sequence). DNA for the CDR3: TGTGCCAGCAGCTCGACAGGGGGTTTGAACACTGAAGCTTTCTTT. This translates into CASSSTGGLNTEAFF.

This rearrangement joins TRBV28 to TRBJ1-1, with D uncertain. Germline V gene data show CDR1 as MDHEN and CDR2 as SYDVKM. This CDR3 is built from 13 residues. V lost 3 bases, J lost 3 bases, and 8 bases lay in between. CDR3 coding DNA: TGTGCCAGCAGTTTTACGGTTTACACTGAAGCTTTCTTT. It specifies CASSFTVYTEAFF. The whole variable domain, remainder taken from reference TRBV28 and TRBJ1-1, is DVKVTQSSRYLVKRTGEKVFLECVQDMDHENMFWYRQDPGLGLRLIYFSYDVKMKEKGDIPEGYSVSREKKERFSLILESASTNQTSMYLCASSFTVYTEAFFGQGTRLTVV.

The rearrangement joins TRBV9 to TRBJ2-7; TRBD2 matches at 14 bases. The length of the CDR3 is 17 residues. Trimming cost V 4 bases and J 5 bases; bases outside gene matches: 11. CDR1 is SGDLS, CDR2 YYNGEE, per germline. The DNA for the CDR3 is TGTGCCAGCAGCCCCCACTCGACTAGCGGGAGGGGTCACGAGCAGTACTTC. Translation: CASSPHSTSGRGHEQYF.

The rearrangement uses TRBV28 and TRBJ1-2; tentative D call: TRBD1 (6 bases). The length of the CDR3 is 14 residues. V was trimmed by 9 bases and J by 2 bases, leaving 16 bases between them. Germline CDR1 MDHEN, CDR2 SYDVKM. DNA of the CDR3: TGTGCCAGTAGCATAGGGGGTTACAACTATGGCTACACCTTC. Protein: CASSIGGYNYGYTF.

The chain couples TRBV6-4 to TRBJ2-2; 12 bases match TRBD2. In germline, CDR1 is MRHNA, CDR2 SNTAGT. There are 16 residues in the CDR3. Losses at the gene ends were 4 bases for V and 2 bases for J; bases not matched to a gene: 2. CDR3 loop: CASSVLAGGNTGELFF. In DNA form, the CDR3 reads TGTGCCAGCAGTGTACTAGCGGGAGGTAACACCGGGGAGCTGTTTTTT.

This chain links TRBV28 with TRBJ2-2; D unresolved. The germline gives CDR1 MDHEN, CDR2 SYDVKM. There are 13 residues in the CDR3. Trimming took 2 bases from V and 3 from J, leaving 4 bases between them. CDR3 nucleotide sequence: TGTGCCAGCAGTTTAGGCTACACCGGGGAGCTGTTTTTT. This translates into CASSLGYTGELFF.

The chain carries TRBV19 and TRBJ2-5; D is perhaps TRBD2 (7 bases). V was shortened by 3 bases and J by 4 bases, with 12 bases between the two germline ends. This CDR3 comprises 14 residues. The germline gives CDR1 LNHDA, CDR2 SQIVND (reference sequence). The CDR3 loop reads CASSIRGGRETQYF. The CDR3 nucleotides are TGTGCCAGTAGTATTAGGGGGGGTCGAGAGACCCAGTACTTC.

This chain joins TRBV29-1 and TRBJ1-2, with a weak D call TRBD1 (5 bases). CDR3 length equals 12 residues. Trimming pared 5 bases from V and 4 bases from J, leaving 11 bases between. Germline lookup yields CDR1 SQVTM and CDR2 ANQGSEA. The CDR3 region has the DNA TGCAGCGTTCAAGGGGCCTCCTATGGCTACACCTTC. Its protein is CSVQGASYGYTF.

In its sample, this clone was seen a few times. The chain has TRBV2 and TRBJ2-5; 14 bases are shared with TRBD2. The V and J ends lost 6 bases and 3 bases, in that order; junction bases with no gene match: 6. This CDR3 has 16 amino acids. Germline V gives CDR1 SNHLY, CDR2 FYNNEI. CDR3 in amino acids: CASSRRTSGGKETQYF. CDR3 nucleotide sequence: TGTGCCAGCAGCCGAAGGACTAGCGGGGGGAAAGAGACCCAGTACTTC.

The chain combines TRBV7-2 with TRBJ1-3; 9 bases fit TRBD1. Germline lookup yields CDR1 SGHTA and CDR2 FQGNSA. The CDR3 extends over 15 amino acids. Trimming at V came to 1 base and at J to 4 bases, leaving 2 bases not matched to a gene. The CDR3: CASSLGGTGGNTIYF. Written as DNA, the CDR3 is TGTGCCAGCAGCTTAGGAGGGACAGGGGGAAACACCATATATTTT.

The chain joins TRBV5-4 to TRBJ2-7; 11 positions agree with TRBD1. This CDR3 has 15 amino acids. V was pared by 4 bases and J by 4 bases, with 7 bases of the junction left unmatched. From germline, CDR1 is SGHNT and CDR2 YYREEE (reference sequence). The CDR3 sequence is CASSPGTGGRYEQYF. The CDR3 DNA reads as TGTGCCAGCAGCCCCGGGACAGGGGGGCGTTACGAGCAGTACTTC.

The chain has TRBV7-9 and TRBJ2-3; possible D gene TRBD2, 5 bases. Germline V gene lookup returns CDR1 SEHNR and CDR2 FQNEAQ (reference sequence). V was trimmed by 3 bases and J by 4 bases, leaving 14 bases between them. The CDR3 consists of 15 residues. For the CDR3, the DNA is TGTGCCAGCAGCTTCACAGCCTTGAGGGCAGATACGCAGTATTTT. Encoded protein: CASSFTALRADTQYF.

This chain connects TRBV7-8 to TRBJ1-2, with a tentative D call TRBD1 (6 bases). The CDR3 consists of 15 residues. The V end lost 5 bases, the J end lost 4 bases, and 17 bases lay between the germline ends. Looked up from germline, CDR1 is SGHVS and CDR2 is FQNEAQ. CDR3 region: CASSPGGGWSYGYTF. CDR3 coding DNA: TGTGCCAGCAGCCCAGGCGGGGGCTGGAGCTATGGCTACACCTTC.

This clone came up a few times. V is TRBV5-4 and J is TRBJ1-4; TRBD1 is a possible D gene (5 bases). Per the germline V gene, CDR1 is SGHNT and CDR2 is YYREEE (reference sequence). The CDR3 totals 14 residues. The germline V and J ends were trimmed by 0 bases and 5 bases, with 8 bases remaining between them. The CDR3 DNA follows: TGTGCCAGCAGCTTGGGGGGCATGAATGAAAAACTGTTTTTT. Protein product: CASSLGGMNEKLFF.

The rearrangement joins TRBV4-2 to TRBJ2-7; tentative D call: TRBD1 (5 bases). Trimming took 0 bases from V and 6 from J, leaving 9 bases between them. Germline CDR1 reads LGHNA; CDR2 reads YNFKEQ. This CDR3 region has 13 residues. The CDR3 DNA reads TGTGCCAGCAGCCAAGATTTCAGGGCCGAGCAGTACTTC. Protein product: CASSQDFRAEQYF.

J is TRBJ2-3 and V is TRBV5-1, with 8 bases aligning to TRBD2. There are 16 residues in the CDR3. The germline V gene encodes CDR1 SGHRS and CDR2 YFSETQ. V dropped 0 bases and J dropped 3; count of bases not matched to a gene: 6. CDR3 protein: CASSLEGGRSTDTQYF. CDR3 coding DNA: TGCGCCAGCAGCTTGGAGGGCGGGAGGTCGACAGATACGCAGTATTTT. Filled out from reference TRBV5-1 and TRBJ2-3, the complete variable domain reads KAGVTQTPRYLIKTRGQQVTLSCSPISGHRSVSWYQQTPGQGLQFLFEYFSETQRNKGNFPGRFSGRQFSNSRSEMNVSTLELGDSALYLCASSLEGGRSTDTQYFGPGTRLTVL.

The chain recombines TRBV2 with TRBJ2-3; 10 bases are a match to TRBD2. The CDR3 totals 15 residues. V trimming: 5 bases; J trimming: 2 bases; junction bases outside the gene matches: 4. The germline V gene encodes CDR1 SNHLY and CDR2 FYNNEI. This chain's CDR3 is CASSFLAGATDTQYF. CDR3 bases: TGTGCCAGCAGTTTTCTAGCGGGGGCCACAGATACGCAGTATTTT.

Written as DNA, the CDR3 is TGCGCCAGCAGCCTGACAGGGAGTTCCTACGAGCAGTACTTC. Its protein is CASSLTGSSYEQYF. This rearrangement joins TRBV4-1 to TRBJ2-5; 7 bases line up with TRBD1. The J call may not be correct, given that the DNA end is closer to TRBJ2-7. Germline loops: CDR1 MGHRA, CDR2 YSYEKL. CDR3 length equals 14 residues.

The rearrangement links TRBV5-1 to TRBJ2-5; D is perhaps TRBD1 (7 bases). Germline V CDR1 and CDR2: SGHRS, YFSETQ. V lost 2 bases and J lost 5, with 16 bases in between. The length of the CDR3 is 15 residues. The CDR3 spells CASSFDTGAGETQYF. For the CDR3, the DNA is TGCGCCAGCAGCTTCGATACAGGGGCGGGGGAGACCCAGTACTTC.

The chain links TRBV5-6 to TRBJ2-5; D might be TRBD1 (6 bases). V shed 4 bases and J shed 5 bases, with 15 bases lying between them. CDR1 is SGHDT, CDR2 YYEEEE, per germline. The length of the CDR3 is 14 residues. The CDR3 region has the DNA TGTGCCAGCAGCCTTGGGGGCAGGGTGGAGACCCAGTACTTC. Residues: CASSLGGRVETQYF.

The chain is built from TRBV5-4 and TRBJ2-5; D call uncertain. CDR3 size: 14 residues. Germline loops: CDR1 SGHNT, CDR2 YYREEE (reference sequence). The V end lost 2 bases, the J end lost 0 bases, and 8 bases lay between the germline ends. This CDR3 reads CASSFDSNQETQYF. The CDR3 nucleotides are TGTGCCAGCAGCTTTGACTCCAACCAAGAGACCCAGTACTTC.

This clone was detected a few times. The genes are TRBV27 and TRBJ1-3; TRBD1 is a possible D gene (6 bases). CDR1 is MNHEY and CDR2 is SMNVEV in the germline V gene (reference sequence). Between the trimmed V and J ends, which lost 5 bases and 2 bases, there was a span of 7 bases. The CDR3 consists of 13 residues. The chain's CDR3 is CASSHRAGNTIYF. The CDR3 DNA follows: TGTGCCAGCAGTCACAGGGCTGGAAACACCATATATTTT.

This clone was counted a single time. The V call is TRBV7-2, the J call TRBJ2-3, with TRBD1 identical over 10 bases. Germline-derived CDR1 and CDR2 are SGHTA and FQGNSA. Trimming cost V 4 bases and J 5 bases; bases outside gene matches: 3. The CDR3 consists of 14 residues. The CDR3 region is CASSSGQGGDTQYF. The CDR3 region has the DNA TGTGCCAGCAGCTCCGGACAGGGGGGAGATACGCAGTATTTT.

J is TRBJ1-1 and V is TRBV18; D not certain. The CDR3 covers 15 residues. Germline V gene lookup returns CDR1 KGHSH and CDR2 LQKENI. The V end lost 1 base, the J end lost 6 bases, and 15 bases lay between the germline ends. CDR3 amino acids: CASSPLEVRVAEAFF. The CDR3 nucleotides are TGTGCCAGCTCACCACTGGAGGTCCGGGTTGCTGAAGCTTTCTTT.